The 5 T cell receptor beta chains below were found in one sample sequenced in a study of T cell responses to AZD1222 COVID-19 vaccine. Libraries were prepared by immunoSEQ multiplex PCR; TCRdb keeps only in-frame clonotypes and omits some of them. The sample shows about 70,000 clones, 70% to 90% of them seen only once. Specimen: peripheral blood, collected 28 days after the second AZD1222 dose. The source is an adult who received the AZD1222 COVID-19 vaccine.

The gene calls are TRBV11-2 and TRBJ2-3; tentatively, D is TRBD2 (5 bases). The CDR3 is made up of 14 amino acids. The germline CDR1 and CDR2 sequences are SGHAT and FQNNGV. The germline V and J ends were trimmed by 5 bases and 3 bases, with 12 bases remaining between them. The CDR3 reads CASSPPGLTDTQYF. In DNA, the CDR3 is TGTGCCAGCAGCCCCCCGGGGTTGACAGATACGCAGTATTTT.

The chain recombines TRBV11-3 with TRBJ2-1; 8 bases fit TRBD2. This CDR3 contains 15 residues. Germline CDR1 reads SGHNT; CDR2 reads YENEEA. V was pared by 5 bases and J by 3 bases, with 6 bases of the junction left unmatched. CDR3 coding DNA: TGTGCCAGCAGCCTCCATAGCGGGGTCTACAATGAGCAGTTCTTC. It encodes CASSLHSGVYNEQFF.

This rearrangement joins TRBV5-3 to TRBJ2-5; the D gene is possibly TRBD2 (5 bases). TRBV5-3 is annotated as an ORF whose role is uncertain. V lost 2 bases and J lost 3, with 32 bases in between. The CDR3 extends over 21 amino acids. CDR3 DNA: TGTGCCAGAAGCTTTGGGAAGCGGAGTAGAGGTATCCTTTCAGCGGAAGAGACCCAGTACTTC. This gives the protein CARSFGKRSRGILSAEETQYF.

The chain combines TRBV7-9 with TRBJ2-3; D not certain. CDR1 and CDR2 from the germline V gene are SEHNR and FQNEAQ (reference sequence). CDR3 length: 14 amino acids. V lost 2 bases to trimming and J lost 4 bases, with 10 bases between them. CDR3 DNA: TGTGCCAGCAGCTTAACGATAGCCGCAGATACGCAGTATTTT. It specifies CASSLTIAADTQYF.

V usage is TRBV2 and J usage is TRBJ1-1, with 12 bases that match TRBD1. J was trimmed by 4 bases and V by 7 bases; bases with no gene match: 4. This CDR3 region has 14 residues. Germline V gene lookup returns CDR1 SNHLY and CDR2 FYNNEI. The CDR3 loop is CASMGQGAGTEAFF. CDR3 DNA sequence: TGTGCCAGCATGGGACAGGGGGCTGGCACTGAAGCTTTCTTT.